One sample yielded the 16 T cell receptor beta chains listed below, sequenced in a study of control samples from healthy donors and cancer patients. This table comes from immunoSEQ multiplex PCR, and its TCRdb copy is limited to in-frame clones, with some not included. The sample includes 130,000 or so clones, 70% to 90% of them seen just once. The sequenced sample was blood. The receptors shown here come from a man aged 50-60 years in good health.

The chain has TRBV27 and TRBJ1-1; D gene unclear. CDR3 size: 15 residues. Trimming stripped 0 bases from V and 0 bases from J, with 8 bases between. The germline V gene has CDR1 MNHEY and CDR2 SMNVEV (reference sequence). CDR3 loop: CASSLSRVMNTEAFF. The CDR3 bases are TGTGCCAGCAGTTTATCGCGGGTCATGAACACTGAAGCTTTCTTT.

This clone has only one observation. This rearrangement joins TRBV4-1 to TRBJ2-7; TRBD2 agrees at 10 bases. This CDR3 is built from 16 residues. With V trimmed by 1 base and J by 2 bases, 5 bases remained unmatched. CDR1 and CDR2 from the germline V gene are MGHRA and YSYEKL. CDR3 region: CASSQGTSGTTYEQYF. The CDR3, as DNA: TGCGCCAGCAGCCAAGGGACTAGCGGTACAACCTACGAGCAGTACTTC.

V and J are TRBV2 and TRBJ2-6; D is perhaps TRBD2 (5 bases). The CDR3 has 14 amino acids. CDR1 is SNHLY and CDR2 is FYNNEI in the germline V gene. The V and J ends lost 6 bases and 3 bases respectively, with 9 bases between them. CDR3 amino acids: CASSEGYGANVLTF. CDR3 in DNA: TGTGCCAGCAGCGAGGGTTATGGGGCCAACGTCCTGACTTTC. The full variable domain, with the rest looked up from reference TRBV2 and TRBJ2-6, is EPEVTQTPSHQVTQMGQEVILRCVPISNHLYFYWYRQILGQKVEFLVSFYNNEISEKSEIFDDQFSVERPDGSNFTLKIRSTKLEDSAMYFCASSEGYGANVLTFGAGSRLTVL.

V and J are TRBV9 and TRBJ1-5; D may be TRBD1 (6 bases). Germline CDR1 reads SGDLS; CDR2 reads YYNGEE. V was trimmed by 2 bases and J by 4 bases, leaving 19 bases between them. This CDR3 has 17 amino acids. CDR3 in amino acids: CASSVPPTGAVNQPQHF. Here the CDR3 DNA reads TGTGCCAGCAGCGTCCCACCGACGGGGGCGGTTAATCAGCCCCAGCATTTT.

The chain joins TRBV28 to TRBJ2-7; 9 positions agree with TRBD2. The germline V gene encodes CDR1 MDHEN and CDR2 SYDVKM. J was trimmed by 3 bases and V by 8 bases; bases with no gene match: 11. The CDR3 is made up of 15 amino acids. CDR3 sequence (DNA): TGTGCCAGCTCGAAGGGTGGAGCGGGGGGCTACGAGCAGTACTTC. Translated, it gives CASSKGGAGGYEQYF.

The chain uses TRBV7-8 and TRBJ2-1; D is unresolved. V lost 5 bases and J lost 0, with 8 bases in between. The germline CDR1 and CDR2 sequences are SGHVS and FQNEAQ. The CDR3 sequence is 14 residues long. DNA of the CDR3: TGTGCCAGCAGCCAAGACAACTCCTACAATGAGCAGTTCTTC. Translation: CASSQDNSYNEQFF.

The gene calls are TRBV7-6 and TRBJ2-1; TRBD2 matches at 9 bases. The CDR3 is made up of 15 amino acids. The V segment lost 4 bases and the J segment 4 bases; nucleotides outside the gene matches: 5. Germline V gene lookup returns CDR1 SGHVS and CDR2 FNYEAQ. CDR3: CASSWGGGAYNEQFF. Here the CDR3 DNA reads TGTGCCAGCAGCTGGGGCGGGGGGGCTTACAATGAGCAGTTCTTC.

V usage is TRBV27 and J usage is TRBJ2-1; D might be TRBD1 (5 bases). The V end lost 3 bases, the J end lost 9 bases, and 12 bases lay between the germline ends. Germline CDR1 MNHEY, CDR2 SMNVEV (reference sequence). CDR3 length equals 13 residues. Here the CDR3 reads CASSLQGPVEQFF. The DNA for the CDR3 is TGTGCCAGCAGTTTGCAGGGCCCAGTTGAGCAGTTCTTC.

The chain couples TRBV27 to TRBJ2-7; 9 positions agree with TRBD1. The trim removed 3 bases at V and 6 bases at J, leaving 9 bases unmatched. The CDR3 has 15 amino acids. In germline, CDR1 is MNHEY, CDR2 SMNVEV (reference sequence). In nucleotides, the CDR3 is TGTGCCAGCAGTTTTTCACAGGGGGCGCAGAGCGAGCAGTACTTC. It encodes CASSFSQGAQSEQYF.

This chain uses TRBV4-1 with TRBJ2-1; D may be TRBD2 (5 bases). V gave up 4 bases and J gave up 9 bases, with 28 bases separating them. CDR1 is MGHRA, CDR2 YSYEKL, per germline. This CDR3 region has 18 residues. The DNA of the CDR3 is TGCGCCAGCAGCCTTAACCCGACTACCACGGTCGCCATCAGTGAGCAGTTCTTC. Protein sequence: CASSLNPTTTVAISEQFF.

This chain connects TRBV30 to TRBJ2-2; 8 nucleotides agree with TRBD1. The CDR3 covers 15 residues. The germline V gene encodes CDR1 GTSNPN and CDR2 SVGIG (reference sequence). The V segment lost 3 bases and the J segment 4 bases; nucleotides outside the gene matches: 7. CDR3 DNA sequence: TGTGCCTGGAGGCTACAGGGGGTTCTCACCGGGGAGCTGTTTTTT. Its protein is CAWRLQGVLTGELFF.

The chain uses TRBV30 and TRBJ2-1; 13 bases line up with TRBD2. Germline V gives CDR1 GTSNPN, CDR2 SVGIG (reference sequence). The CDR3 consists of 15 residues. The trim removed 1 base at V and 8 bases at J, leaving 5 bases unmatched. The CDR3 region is CAWSEGLAGRDEQFF. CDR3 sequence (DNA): TGTGCCTGGAGTGAGGGACTAGCGGGGCGGGATGAGCAGTTCTTC.

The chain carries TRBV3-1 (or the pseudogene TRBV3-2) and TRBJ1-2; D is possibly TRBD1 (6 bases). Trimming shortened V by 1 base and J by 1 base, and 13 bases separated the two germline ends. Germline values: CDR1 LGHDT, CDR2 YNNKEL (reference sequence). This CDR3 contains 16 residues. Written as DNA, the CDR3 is TGTGCCAGCAGCCAAGCCGAACTACAGGGTAACTATGGCTACACCTTC. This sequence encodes CASSQAELQGNYGYTF.

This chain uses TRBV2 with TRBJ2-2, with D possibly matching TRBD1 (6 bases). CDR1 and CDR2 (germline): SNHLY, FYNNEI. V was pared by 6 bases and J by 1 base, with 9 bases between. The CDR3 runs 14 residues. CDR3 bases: TGTGCCAGCAGCGAGGGACAGAACACCGGGGAGCTGTTTTTT. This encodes CASSEGQNTGELFF.

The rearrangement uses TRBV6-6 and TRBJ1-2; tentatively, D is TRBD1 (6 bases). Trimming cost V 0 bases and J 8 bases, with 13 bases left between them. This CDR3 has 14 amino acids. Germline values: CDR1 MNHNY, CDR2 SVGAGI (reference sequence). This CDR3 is CASSYSTGMSGYTF. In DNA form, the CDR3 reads TGTGCCAGCAGTTACTCTACAGGGATGAGCGGCTACACCTTC.

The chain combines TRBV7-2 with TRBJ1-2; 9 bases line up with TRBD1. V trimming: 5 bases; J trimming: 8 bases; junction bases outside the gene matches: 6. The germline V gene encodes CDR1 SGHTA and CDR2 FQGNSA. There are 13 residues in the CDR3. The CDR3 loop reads CASSNRQGVGYTF. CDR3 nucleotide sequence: TGTGCCAGCAGCAATAGACAGGGGGTCGGCTACACCTTC.